This T cell receptor (beta chain) was sequenced during a study of blood T cell repertoires in COVID-19. Overall study: In each case, the material was cDNA or gDNA derived from T cells, B-cell-depleted T cells, or PBMCs.

Clones were read by immunoSEQ multiplex PCR, and TCRdb kept only the in-frame ones, dropping some. The sample shows 140,000 or so clones, about 76% of them seen only once. Sequencing was carried out using peripheral blood. The sequence was collected from a human donor in a cohort sampled during active COVID-19.

The CDR3 is CASSLWMTRVGEQYF. In DNA, the CDR3 is TGTGCCAGCAGTTTATGGATGACTAGAGTTGGCGAGCAGTACTTC. V is TRBV27 and J is TRBJ2-7, with D perhaps matching TRBD2 (6 bases). Germline CDR1 and CDR2: MNHEY and SMNVEV (reference sequence). The CDR3 covers 15 residues. V was trimmed by 1 base and J by 6 bases, leaving 16 bases between them.